These T cell receptor beta chains were read from a single sample in a study of a mutant IDH1 vaccine in newly diagnosed glioma. Antigen specificity for these receptors is unknown. Method: immunoSEQ multiplex PCR; TCRdb's copy keeps in-frame clones and lacks some. Here the sample spans approximately 45,000 clones, about 91% being singletons. Source: PBMCs, taken from a glioma patient whose treatment included an IDH1 peptide vaccine. The receptors derive from a man between 50 and 59 years old with glioma. The CDR3 runs from the conserved cysteine through the conserved F or W. Fields, in order: V gene, clone size, J gene, D gene, CDR3 protein, CDR3 DNA. The D gene is left open where the match is weak. Clone sizes are given selectively: once, few, many, or a class where the clone is expanded.

TRBV11-2,-,TRBJ2-3,TRBD1,CASSLGTTGAGTDTQYF,TGTGCCAGCAGCTTAGGGACAACAGGGGCTGGCACAGATACGCAGTATTTT
TRBV2,-,TRBJ1-1,-,CASTLAPTVGTEAFF,TGTGCCAGCACCCTAGCCCCTACGGTCGGCACTGAAGCTTTCTTT
TRBV27,-,TRBJ1-2,-,CASSLYTPPDGYTF,TGTGCCAGCAGTTTATATACCCCTCCCGATGGCTACACCTTC
TRBV19,-,TRBJ2-7,-,CASNGQLGEQYF,TGTGCCAGTAATGGACAGCTCGGCGAGCAGTACTTC
TRBV6-5,-,TRBJ1-1,-,CASSWMRNTEAFF,TGTGCCAGCAGTTGGATGAGGAACACTGAAGCTTTCTTT
TRBV5-6,-,TRBJ2-1,-,CASSLWGSYNEQFF,TGTGCCAGCAGCTTGTGGGGCTCCTACAATGAGCAGTTCTTC
TRBV27,-,TRBJ2-7,TRBD1,CASKRGGQGYEQYF,TGTGCCAGCAAACGCGGGGGACAGGGGTACGAGCAGTACTTC
TRBV30,-,TRBJ1-4,-,CAWENGEKLFF,TGTGCCTGGGAAAACGGGGAAAAACTGTTTTTT
TRBV9,-,TRBJ2-1,-,CASSVENEQFF,TGTGCCAGCAGCGTAGAAAATGAGCAGTTCTTC
TRBV7-8,-,TRBJ2-7,-,CASEGFTGYEQYF,TGTGCCAGCGAGGGGTTTACAGGGTACGAGCAGTACTTC
TRBV9,-,TRBJ1-4,-,CASSPSGRTEKLFF,TGTGCCAGCAGCCCCAGTGGCCGTACTGAAAAACTGTTTTTT
TRBV10-3,once,TRBJ1-1,-,CAISENGGTEAFF,TGTGCCATCAGTGAGAACGGGGGCACTGAAGCTTTCTTT
TRBV4-1,-,TRBJ2-7,-,CASSHESTGTTPYEQYF,TGCGCCAGCAGCCACGAATCTACCGGGACGACCCCCTACGAGCAGTACTTC
TRBV5-5,-,TRBJ2-7,-,CASSFPPGRVAHEQYF,TGTGCCAGCAGCTTCCCCCCGGGTCGGGTTGCACACGAGCAGTACTTC
TRBV5-8,-,TRBJ2-3,TRBD2,CASSLGRGAADTQYF,TGTGCCAGCAGCTTGGGGCGGGGGGCGGCAGATACGCAGTATTTT
TRBV4-1,-,TRBJ2-7,TRBD2,CASSQNSGGTYEQYF,TGCGCCAGCAGCCAGAATAGCGGGGGAACCTACGAGCAGTACTTC
TRBV7-3,-,TRBJ2-3,-,CASSFAYTDTQYF,TGTGCCAGCAGCTTTGCTTACACAGATACGCAGTATTTT
TRBV18,-,TRBJ2-7,TRBD2,CASSPAGGFYEQYF,TGTGCCAGCTCACCAGCGGGAGGGTTTTACGAGCAGTACTTC
TRBV13,-,TRBJ2-1,-,CASSLVAGRDEQFF,TGTGCCAGCAGCTTAGTGGCGGGAAGGGATGAGCAGTTCTTC
TRBV10-3,-,TRBJ1-2,-,CAISGQQTPNYGYTF,TGTGCCATCAGTGGACAGCAGACCCCTAACTATGGCTACACCTTC
TRBV7-9,once,TRBJ1-2,TRBD1,CASSSGQGLWGYTF,TGTGCCAGCAGCTCCGGACAGGGCCTCTGGGGCTACACCTTC
TRBV5-1,-,TRBJ1-1,-,CASRSEMMNTEAFF,TGCGCCAGCCGATCGGAGATGATGAACACTGAAGCTTTCTTT